This TCR beta chain appears in the sequencing data of a study of T cell responses to AZD1222 COVID-19 vaccine. Notes on the study in general: The breadth and depth of Spike-specific TCRs increased once two AZD1222 doses had been given. The donors showed a predominance of white British ancestry and of females, with possible underestimation of clonal diversity. Just a handful of AZD1222 recipients tested seropositive at baseline.

Trimming stripped 5 bases from V and 8 bases from J, with 10 bases between. CDR3 length: 12 amino acids. Some clones are missing from TCRdb's copy, which holds only in-frame ones; the method was immunoSEQ multiplex PCR. The table lists 160,000 or so clones, about 89% of them singletons. As regards this clone: Its antigen is not identified.

The starting material was peripheral blood, obtained on day 0 of AZD1222 vaccination. This TCR was sampled from an adult in good health. The chain joins TRBV12-3 or TRBV12-4 to TRBJ2-1, with D possibly TRBD2 on 6 matching bases. The CDR3 protein is CASSPRRDEQFF. For the CDR3, the DNA is TGTGCCAGCAGTCCCAGGAGGGATGAGCAGTTCTTC.